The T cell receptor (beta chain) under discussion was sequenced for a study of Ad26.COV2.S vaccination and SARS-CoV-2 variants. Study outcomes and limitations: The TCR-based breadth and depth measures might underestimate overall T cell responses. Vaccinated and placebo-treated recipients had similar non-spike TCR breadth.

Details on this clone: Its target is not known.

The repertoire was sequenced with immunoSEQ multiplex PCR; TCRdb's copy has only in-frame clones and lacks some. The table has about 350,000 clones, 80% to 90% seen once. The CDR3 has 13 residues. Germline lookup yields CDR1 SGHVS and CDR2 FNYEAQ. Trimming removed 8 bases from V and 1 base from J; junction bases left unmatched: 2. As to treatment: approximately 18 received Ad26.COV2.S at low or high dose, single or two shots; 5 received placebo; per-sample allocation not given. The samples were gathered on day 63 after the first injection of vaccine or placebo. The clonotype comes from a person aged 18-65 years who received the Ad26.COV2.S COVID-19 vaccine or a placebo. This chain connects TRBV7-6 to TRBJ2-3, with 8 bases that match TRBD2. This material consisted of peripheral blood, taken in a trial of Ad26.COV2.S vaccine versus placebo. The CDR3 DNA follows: TGTGCCAGCTCGACTAGCGGCACAGATACGCAGTATTTT. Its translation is CASSTSGTDTQYF.